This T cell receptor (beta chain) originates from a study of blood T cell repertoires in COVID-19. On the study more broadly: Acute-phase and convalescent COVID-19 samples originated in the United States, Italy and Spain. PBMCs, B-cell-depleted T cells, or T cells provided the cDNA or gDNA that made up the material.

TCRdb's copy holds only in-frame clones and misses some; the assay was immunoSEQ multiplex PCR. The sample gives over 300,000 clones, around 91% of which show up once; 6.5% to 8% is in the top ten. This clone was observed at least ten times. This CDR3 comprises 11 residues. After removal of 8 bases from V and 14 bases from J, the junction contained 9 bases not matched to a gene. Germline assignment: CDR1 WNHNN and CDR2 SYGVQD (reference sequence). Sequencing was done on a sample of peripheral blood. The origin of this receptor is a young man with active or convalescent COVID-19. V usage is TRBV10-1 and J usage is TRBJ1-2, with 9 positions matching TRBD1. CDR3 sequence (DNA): TGCGCCAGCCGAGGGGACAGGGTGGGAACCTTC. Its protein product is CASRGDRVGTF.